This T cell receptor (beta chain) stems from a study of T cell responses to AZD1222 COVID-19 vaccine. Across the study: Pooling covered second doses at about 4 or about 12 weeks.

As regards this clone: Its specificity is not known.

Profiling relied on immunoSEQ multiplex PCR, and the TCRdb table lists in-frame clones only, not all of them. There are more than 80,000 clones in the sample; 80% to 90% occur only once, and approximately 10% lies in the top ten. Study results and limitations: Most donors were white British and more were female, and clonal diversity was possibly underestimated.

J lost 7 bases, V lost 7 bases, and 13 bases had no gene match. CDR1 and CDR2 from the germline V gene are SNHLY and FYNNEI. The CDR3 is made up of 14 amino acids. The sequenced sample was peripheral blood, obtained on day 0 of AZD1222 vaccination. The receptor was isolated from an adult in good health. The chain combines TRBV2 with TRBJ2-7, with TRBD1 matching 7 bases. This CDR3 reads CASTPQRTGGEQYF. In DNA form, the CDR3 reads TGTGCCAGCACCCCTCAAAGGACAGGTGGAGAGCAGTACTTC.